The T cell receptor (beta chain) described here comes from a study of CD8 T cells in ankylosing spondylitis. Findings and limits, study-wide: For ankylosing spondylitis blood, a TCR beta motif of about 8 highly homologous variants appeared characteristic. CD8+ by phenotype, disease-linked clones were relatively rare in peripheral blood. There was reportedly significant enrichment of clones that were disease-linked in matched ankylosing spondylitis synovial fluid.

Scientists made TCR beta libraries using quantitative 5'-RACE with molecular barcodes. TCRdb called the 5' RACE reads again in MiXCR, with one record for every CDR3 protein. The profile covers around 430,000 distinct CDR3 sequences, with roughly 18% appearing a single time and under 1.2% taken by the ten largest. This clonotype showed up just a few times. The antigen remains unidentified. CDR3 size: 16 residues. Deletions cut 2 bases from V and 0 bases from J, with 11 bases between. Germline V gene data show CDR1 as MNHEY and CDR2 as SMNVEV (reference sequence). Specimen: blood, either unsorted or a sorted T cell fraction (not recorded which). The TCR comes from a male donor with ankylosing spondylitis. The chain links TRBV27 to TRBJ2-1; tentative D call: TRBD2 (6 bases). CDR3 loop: CASSLVTGDSYNEQFF. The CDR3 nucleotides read TGTGCCAGCAGTTTAGTAACGGGAGACTCCTACAATGAGCAGTTCTTC.